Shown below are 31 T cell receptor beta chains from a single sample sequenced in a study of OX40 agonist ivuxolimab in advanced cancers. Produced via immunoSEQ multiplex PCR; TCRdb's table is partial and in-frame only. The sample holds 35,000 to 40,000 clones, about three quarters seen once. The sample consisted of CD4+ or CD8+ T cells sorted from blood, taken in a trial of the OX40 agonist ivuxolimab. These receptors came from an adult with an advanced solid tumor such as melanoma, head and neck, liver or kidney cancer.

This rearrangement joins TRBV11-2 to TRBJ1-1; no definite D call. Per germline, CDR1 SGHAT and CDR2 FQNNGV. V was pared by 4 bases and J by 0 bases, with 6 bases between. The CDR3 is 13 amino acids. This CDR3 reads CASSSDLNTEAFF. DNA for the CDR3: TGTGCCAGCAGCTCTGACCTGAACACTGAAGCTTTCTTT.

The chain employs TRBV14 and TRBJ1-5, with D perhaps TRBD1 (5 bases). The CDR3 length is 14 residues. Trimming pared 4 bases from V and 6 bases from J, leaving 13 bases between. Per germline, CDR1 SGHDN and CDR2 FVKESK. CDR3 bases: TGTGCCAGCAGCCGGGACTCCTACGGTCAGCCCCAGCATTTT. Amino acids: CASSRDSYGQPQHF. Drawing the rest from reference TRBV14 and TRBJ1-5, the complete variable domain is EAGVTQFPSHSVIEKGQTVTLRCDPISGHDNLYWYRRVMGKEIKFLLHFVKESKQDESGMPNNRFLAERTGGTYSTLKVQPAELEDSGVYFCASSRDSYGQPQHFGDGTRLSIL.

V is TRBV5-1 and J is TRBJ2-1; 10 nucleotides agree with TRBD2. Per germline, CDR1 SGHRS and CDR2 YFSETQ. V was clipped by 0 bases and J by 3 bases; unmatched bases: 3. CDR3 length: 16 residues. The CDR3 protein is CASSLVLAGGYNEQFF. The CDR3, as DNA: TGCGCCAGCAGCTTGGTTTTAGCGGGGGGCTACAATGAGCAGTTCTTC.

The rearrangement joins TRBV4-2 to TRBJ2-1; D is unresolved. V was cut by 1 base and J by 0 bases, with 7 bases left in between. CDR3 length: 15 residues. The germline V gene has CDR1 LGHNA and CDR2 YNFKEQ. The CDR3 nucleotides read TGTGCCAGCAGCCAAGCCCAGGACTCCTACAATGAGCAGTTCTTC. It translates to CASSQAQDSYNEQFF.

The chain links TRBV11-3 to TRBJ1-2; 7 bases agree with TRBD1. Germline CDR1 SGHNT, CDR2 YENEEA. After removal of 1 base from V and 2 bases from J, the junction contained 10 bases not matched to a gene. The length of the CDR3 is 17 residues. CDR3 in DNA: TGTGCCAGCAGCTTAGCGGAGGGGGCCGTCCCGAACTATGGCTACACCTTC. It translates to CASSLAEGAVPNYGYTF.

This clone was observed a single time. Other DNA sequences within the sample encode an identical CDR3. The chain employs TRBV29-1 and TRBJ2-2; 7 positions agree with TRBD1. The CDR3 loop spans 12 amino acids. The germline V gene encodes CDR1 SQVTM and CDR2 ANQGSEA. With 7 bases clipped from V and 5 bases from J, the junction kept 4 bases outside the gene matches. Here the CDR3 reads CSAETGTGELFF. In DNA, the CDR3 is TGCAGCGCCGAGACAGGGACCGGGGAGCTGTTTTTT.

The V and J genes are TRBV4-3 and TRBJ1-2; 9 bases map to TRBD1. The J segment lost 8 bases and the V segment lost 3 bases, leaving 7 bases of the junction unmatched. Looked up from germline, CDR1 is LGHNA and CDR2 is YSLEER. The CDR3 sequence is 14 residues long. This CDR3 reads CASSHQQGARGYTF. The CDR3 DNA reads TGCGCCAGCAGCCACCAACAGGGGGCTCGGGGCTACACCTTC.

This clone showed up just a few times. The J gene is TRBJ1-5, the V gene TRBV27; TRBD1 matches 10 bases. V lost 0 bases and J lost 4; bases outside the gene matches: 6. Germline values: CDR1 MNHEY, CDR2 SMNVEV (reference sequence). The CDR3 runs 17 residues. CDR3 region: CASSLSGTGVGNQPQHF. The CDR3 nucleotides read TGTGCCAGCAGTTTATCCGGGACAGGGGTGGGTAATCAGCCCCAGCATTTT.

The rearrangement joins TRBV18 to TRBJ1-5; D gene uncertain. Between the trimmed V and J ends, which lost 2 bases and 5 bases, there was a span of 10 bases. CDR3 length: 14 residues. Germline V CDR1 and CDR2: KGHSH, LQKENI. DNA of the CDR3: TGTGCCAGCTCACCAGAAATTGGTGATCAGCCCCAGCATTTT. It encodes CASSPEIGDQPQHF.

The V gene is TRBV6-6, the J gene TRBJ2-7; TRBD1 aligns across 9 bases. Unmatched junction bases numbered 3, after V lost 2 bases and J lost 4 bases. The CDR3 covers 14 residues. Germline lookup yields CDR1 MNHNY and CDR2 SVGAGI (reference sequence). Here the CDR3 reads CASSYTGTGYEQYF. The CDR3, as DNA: TGTGCCAGCAGTTACACCGGGACAGGGTACGAGCAGTACTTC.

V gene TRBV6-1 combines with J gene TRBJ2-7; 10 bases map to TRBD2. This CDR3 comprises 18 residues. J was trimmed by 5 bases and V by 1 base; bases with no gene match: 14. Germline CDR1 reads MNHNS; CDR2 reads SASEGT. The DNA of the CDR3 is TGTGCCAGCAGTGAAGAGGCCTCGCTAGCGGGAGTAATAAACGAGCAGTACTTC. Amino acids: CASSEEASLAGVINEQYF.

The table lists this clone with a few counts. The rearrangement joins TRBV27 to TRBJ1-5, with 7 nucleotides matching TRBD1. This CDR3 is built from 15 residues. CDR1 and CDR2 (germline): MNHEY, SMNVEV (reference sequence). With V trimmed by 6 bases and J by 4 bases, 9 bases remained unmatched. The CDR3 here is CASRATGSGNQPQHF. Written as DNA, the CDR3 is TGTGCCAGCAGGGCGACAGGGAGTGGGAATCAGCCCCAGCATTTT.

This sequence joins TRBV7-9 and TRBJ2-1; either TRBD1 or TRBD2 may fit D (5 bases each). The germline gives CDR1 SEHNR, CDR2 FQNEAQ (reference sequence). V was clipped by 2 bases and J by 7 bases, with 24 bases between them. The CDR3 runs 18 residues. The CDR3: CASSLRGSGTGGTNEQFF. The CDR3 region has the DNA TGTGCCAGCAGCTTAAGAGGTTCCGGCACAGGAGGCACAAATGAGCAGTTCTTC.

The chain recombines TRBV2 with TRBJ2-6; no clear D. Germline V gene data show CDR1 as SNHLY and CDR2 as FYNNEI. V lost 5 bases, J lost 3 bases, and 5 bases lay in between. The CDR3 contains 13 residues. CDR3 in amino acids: CASSLSGANVLTF. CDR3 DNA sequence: TGTGCCAGCAGTCTTAGTGGGGCCAACGTCCTGACTTTC.

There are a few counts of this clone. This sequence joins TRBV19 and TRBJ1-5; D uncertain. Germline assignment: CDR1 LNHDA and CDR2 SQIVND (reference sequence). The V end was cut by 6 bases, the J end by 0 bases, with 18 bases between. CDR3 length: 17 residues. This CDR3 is CASRAHGQANSNQPQHF. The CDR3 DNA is TGTGCCAGTAGGGCCCATGGCCAGGCTAATAGCAATCAGCCCCAGCATTTT. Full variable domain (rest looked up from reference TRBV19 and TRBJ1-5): DGGITQSPKYLFRKEGQNVTLSCEQNLNHDAMYWYRQDPGQGLRLIYYSQIVNDFQKGDIAEGYSVSREKKESFPLTVTSAQKNPTAFYLCASRAHGQANSNQPQHFGDGTRLSIL.

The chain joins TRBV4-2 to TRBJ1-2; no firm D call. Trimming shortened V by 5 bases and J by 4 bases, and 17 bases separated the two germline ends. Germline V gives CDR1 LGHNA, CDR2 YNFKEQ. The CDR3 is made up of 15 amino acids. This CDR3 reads CASSGIHKGSYGYTF. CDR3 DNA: TGTGCCAGCAGCGGCATTCACAAAGGTTCCTATGGCTACACCTTC.

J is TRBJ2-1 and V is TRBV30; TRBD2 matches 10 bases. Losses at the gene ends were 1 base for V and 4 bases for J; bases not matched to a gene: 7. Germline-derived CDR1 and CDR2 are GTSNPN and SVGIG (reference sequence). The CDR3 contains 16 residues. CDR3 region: CAWSEAGSGGYNEQFF. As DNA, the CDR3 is TGTGCCTGGAGTGAAGCCGGTAGCGGGGGGTACAATGAGCAGTTCTTC. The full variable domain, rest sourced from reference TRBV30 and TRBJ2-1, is SQTIHQWPATLVQPVGSPLSLECTVEGTSNPNLYWYRQAAGRGLQLLFYSVGIGQISSEVPQNLSASRPQDRQFILSSKKLLLSDSGFYLCAWSEAGSGGYNEQFFGPGTRLTVL.

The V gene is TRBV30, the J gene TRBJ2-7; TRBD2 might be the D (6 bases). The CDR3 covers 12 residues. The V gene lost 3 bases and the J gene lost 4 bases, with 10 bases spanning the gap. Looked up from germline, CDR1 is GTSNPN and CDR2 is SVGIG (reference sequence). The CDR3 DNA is TGTGCCTGGAGCCGGGAGAGGTACGAGCAGTACTTC. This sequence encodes CAWSRERYEQYF. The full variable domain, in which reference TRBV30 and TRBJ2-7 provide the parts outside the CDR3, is SQTIHQWPATLVQPVGSPLSLECTVEGTSNPNLYWYRQAAGRGLQLLFYSVGIGQISSEVPQNLSASRPQDRQFILSSKKLLLSDSGFYLCAWSRERYEQYFGPGTRLTVT.

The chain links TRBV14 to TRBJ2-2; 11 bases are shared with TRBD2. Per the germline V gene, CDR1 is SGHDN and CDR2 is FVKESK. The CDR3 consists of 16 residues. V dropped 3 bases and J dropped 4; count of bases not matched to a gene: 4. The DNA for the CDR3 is TGTGCCAGCAGCCATCGCACTAGCGGGAGCACCGGGGAGCTGTTTTTT. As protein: CASSHRTSGSTGELFF.

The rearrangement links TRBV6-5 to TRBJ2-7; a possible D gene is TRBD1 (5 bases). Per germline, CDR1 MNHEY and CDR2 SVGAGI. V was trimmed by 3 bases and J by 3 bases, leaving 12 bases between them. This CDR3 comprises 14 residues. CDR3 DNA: TGTGCCAGCAGTTATTTCCGGCAGGGCTACGAGCAGTACTTC. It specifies CASSYFRQGYEQYF.

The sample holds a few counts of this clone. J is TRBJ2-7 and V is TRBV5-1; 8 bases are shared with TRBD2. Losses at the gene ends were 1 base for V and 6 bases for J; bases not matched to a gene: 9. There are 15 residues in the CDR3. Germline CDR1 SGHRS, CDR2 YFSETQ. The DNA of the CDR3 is TGCGCCAGCAGCTTGTTAACGGGAGGGCCCTCCGAGCAGTACTTC. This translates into CASSLLTGGPSEQYF.

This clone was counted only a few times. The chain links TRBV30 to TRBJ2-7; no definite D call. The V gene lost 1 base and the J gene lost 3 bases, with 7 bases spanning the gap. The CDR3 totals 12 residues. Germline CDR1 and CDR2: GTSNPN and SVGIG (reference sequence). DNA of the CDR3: TGTGCCTGGAGTGGAACGGGCTACGAGCAGTACTTC. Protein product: CAWSGTGYEQYF. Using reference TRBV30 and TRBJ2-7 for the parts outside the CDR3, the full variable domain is SQTIHQWPATLVQPVGSPLSLECTVEGTSNPNLYWYRQAAGRGLQLLFYSVGIGQISSEVPQNLSASRPQDRQFILSSKKLLLSDSGFYLCAWSGTGYEQYFGPGTRLTVT.

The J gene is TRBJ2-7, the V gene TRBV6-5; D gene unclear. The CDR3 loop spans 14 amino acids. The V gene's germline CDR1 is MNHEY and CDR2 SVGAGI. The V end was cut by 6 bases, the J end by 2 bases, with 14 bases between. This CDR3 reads CASRVGRLTYEQYF. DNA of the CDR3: TGTGCCAGCAGAGTAGGACGGCTTACCTACGAGCAGTACTTC.

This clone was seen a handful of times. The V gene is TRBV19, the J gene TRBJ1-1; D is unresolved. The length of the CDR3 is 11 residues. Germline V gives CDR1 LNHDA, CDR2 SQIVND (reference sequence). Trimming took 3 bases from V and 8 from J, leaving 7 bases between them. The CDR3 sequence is CASSMAGEAFF. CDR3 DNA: TGTGCCAGTAGTATGGCAGGCGAAGCTTTCTTT.

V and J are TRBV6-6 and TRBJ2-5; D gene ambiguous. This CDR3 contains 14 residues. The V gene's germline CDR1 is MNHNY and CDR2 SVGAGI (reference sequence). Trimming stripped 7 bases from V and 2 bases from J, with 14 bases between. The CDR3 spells CASTSFKAQETQYF. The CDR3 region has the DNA TGTGCCAGCACCTCCTTTAAGGCGCAAGAGACCCAGTACTTC.

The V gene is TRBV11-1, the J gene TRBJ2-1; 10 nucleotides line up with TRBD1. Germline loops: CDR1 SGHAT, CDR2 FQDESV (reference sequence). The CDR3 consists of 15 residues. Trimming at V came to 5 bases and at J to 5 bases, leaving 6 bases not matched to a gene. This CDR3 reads CASSPDRGPNNEQFF. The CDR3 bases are TGTGCCAGCAGCCCCGACAGGGGGCCTAACAATGAGCAGTTCTTC.

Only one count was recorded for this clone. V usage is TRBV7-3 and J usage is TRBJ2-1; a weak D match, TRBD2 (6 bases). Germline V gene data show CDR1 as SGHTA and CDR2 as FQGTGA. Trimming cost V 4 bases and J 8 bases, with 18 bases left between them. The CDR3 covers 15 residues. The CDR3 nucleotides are TGTGCCAGCAGCTCCACCGGGACTTCGGACCATGAGCAGTTCTTC. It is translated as CASSSTGTSDHEQFF.

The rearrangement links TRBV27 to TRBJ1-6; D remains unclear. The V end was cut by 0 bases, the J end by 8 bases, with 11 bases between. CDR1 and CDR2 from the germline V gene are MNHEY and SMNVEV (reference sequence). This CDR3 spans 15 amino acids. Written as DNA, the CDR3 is TGTGCCAGCAGTTTATCGGTGGGAAGGGATTCACCCCTCCACTTT. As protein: CASSLSVGRDSPLHF.

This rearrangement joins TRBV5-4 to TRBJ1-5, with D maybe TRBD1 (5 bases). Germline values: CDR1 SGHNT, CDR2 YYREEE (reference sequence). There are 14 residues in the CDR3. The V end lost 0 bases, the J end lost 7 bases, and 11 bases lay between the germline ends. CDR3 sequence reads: CASSLAFGGQPQHF. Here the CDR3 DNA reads TGTGCCAGCAGCTTGGCCTTCGGGGGACAGCCCCAGCATTTT.

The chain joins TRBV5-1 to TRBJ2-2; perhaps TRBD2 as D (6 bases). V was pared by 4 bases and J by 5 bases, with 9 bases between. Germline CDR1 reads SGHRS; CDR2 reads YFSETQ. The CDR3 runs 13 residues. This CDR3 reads CASSHSGTGELFF. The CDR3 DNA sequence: TGCGCCAGCAGCCATAGCGGTACCGGGGAGCTGTTTTTT.

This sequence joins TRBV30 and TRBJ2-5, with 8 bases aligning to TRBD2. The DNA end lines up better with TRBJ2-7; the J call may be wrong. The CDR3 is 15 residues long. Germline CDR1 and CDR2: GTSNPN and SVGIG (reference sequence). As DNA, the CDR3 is TGTGCCTGGAACCCCCCGGGGGGGCAAGCCTACGAGCAGTACTTC. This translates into CAWNPPGGQAYEQYF.